The clone carrying this T cell receptor beta chain was counted between two and nine times. What it binds is not known. Combining a sample-barcoded 5' primer with a J-beta primer mix, a second PCR ran for roughly 6 to 12 cycles. TCRdb re-analysed the 5' RACE reads in MiXCR, keeping a single row per CDR3 protein. The sample includes about 640,000 distinct CDR3 sequences, roughly 53% seen only once; the top ten take about two fifths. These data are taken from a study of blood T cells in healthy people across ages. Broader study findings: Per million T cells, the diversity of TCR beta decreased roughly linearly as age advanced. One million T cells yielded diversity estimates that were considered underestimates.

Sample: blood. The receptor was isolated from a man aged 55 to 70 in good health.

CDR3 sequence (DNA): TGTGCCAGCAGTGTACGGCTAGTTGGGCAGTATTTT. Its translation is CASSVRLVGQYF. The rearrangement links TRBV2 to TRBJ2-3; D gene unclear. V dropped 4 bases and J dropped 11 bases, with 13 bases sitting between them. Germline V gives CDR1 SNHLY, CDR2 FYNNEI. CDR3 length: 12 amino acids.